Listed here are 32 T cell receptor beta chains from one sample, sequenced in a study of molecular identifiers for immune sequencing clone quantification. TCRdb passed the PCR reads through MiXCR, listing each CDR3 protein once. The table lists under 650,000 distinct CDR3 sequences, around 20% of them singletons. Sequencing was performed on naive CD8+ T cells from blood, with Jurkat cell RNA spiked in. The subset: FACS-sorted CD8+CD4-CCR7+CD45RA+ naive T cells. These receptor sequences come from a human donor in good health. Some libraries in this study had Jurkat cell RNA spiked in.

This clonotype came up many times. The chain links TRBV7-8 to TRBJ1-4; 7 bases are a match to TRBD1. CDR3 length: 16 amino acids. CDR1 and CDR2 from the germline V gene are SGHVS and FQNEAQ. The ends lost 0 bases at V and 3 bases at J; junction bases unmatched: 4. CDR3 nucleotides: TGTGCCAGCAGCTTAGCCAAGACAGGGTCTAATGAAAAACTGTTTTTT. The encoded protein is CASSLAKTGSNEKLFF.

This clonotype has ten or more counts. The rearrangement links TRBV7-9 to TRBJ2-7; 9 nucleotides agree with TRBD2. J gave up 5 bases and V 5 bases, and 10 bases lay outside the gene matches. The CDR3 extends over 15 amino acids. The V gene's germline CDR1 is SEHNR and CDR2 FQNEAQ (reference sequence). CDR3 nucleotides: TGTGCCAGCAGCCCGCCCGGGACTAGCAGTAACGAGCAGTACTTC. Encoded protein: CASSPPGTSSNEQYF.

Comment on this clonotype: A single base separates this from a much larger clone, so it may be a read error. The chain links TRBV27 to TRBJ1-1, with 8 bases matching TRBD1. Germline values: CDR1 MNHEY, CDR2 SMNVEV (reference sequence). V trimming: 10 bases; J trimming: 4 bases; junction bases outside the gene matches: 11. The CDR3 extends over 14 amino acids. CDR3 region: CATRLIQGVTEAFF. The DNA for the CDR3 is TGTGCCACCCGGTTAATACAGGGGGTCACTGAAGCTTTCTTT.

This clonotype came up many times. V and J are TRBV6-5 and TRBJ2-7, with D hard to call. Per the germline V gene, CDR1 is MNHEY and CDR2 is SVGAGI. The V gene lost 2 bases and the J gene lost 1 base, with 9 bases spanning the gap. The CDR3 runs 14 residues. The CDR3 region has the DNA TGTGCCAGCAGTTACACGTCAGAATCCTACGAGCAGTACTTC. It specifies CASSYTSESYEQYF.

This clonotype was seen many times. The chain links TRBV4-3 to TRBJ2-7; D remains unclear. V lost 0 bases, J lost 4 bases, and 13 bases lay in between. Germline assignment: CDR1 LGHNA and CDR2 YSLEER. The CDR3 is 15 amino acids. The CDR3 bases are TGCGCCAGCAGCCAAGACAGAGGCCGGGTTTACGAGCAGTACTTC. This codes for CASSQDRGRVYEQYF.

There are a few counts of this clonotype. The rearrangement uses TRBV12-3 or TRBV12-4 and TRBJ2-7, with D possibly TRBD2 on 5 matching bases. The length of the CDR3 is 14 residues. Trimming stripped 7 bases from V and 2 bases from J, with 15 bases between. DNA of the CDR3: TGTGCCAGCAAAAAACAAGGGAGCCCCTACGAGCAGTACTTC. Amino acid sequence: CASKKQGSPYEQYF.

The chain links TRBV4-1 to TRBJ2-1; TRBD1 agrees at 11 bases. V was pared by 5 bases and J by 2 bases, with 5 bases of the junction left unmatched. The CDR3 length is 16 residues. The germline CDR1 and CDR2 sequences are MGHRA and YSYEKL. The CDR3 reads CASSMPGQGAYNEQFF. The DNA for the CDR3 is TGCGCCAGCAGCATGCCGGGACAGGGGGCCTACAATGAGCAGTTCTTC.

The chain carries TRBV3-2 and TRBJ2-7; TRBD1 was called by the table and not checked on the DNA. TRBV3-2 is deemed a pseudogene. The CDR3 is made up of 16 amino acids. CDR3 nucleotides: TGTGCCAGCAGCCCGTTACGGGGCGGAAAGCTCTCCGAGCAGTACTTC. This encodes CASSPLRGGKLSEQYF.

With regard to this clonotype: A read error may explain this, as a much larger clone is one base away. The V gene is TRBV30, the J gene TRBJ2-1, with D hard to call. The CDR3 extends over 15 amino acids. Germline V gives CDR1 GTSNPN, CDR2 SVGIG (reference sequence). CDR3 protein: CARSLRADIYNEQFF. CDR3 DNA: TGTGCCAGGAGTCTTAGGGCAGATATCTACAATGAGCAGTTCTTC.

Worth noting for this clonotype: This may come from a read error, since a much larger clone is one base off. The chain joins TRBV3-1 to TRBJ1-1; 8 positions match TRBD1. CDR1 is LGHDT and CDR2 is YNNKEL in the germline V gene (reference sequence). This CDR3 comprises 19 residues. J was trimmed by 5 bases and V by 1 base; bases with no gene match: 18. Here the CDR3 reads CASSQVAGAGGFFGTEAFF. The DNA for the CDR3 is TGTGCCAGCAGCCAAGTGGCCGGGGCAGGGGGCTTCTTTGGTACTGAAGCTTTCTTT.

The rearrangement joins TRBV27 to TRBJ2-1; D perhaps matches TRBD2 (7 bases). Germline V gene lookup returns CDR1 MNHEY and CDR2 SMNVEV (reference sequence). V lost 0 bases and J lost 5, with 14 bases in between. This CDR3 has 16 amino acids. In DNA form, the CDR3 reads TGTGCCAGCAGTTTATCTCCGGGGGGCCTTCACAATGAGCAGTTCTTC. Protein sequence: CASSLSPGGLHNEQFF.

Only a few counts were recorded for this clonotype. This chain uses TRBV3-1 with TRBJ2-1, with a weak D call TRBD2 (6 bases). V lost 4 bases to trimming and J lost 5 bases, with 18 bases between them. The CDR3 covers 16 residues. In germline, CDR1 is LGHDT, CDR2 YNNKEL (reference sequence). For the CDR3, the DNA is TGTGCCAGCAGCCCGGAGGGTGGGCTAGCAGACAATGAGCAGTTCTTC. This gives the protein CASSPEGGLADNEQFF.

About this clonotype: A read error is possible here, since a much larger clone lies one base away. The chain carries TRBV19 and TRBJ2-1; TRBD1 or TRBD2 may be the D gene (5 bases each). Looked up from germline, CDR1 is LNHDA and CDR2 is SQIVND (reference sequence). There are 15 residues in the CDR3. CDR3 region: CASSIPSQGFGERFF. The DNA for the CDR3 is TGTGCCAGTAGTATACCCTCCCAGGGTTTTGGGGAGCGGTTCTTC.

With respect to this clonotype: A much larger clone differs from this one at a single base, so this may be a read error. V is TRBV7-8 and J is TRBJ2-6; D may be TRBD1 (6 bases). Trimming shortened V by 8 bases and J by 3 bases, and 14 bases separated the two germline ends. Germline loops: CDR1 SGHVS, CDR2 FQNEAQ. The CDR3 is made up of 15 amino acids. The CDR3 region is CASGGRTVGANVLTF. The CDR3 DNA sequence: TGTGCCAGCGGCGGAAGGACAGTTGGGGCCAACGTCCTGACTTTC.

There are many counts of this clonotype. J is TRBJ2-7 and V is TRBV11-2; no reliable D call. Germline values: CDR1 SGHAT, CDR2 FQNNGV. This CDR3 has 14 residues. The germline V and J ends were trimmed by 5 bases and 2 bases, with 13 bases remaining between them. CDR3 DNA sequence: TGTGCCAGCAGCCGCCTAGTCCGGCCCTACGAGCAGTACTTC. It specifies CASSRLVRPYEQYF.

This clonotype has at least ten counts. The chain joins TRBV25-1 to TRBJ2-7, with 7 positions matching TRBD2. The CDR3 has 14 amino acids. V shed 6 bases, J shed 6 bases, and the junction held 11 bases outside the gene matches. Germline V lookup: CDR1 MGHDK, CDR2 SYGVNS. This CDR3 is CASSREDFVPEQYF. The CDR3 nucleotides are TGTGCCAGCAGCCGGGAGGACTTTGTCCCCGAGCAGTACTTC.

In this sample, this clonotype turned up many times. CDR3 bases: TGTGCCAGCGGGGGGGTTAGCACTGAAGCTTTCTTT. Its translation: CASGGVSTEAFF. The chain combines TRBV2 with TRBJ1-1; possibly TRBD1 for D (5 bases). This CDR3 comprises 12 residues. Germline V CDR1 and CDR2: SNHLY, FYNNEI. Trimming stripped 8 bases from V and 4 bases from J, with 11 bases between.

The gene calls are TRBV7-3 and TRBJ2-1, with 8 bases that match TRBD1. V trimming: 4 bases; J trimming: 5 bases; junction bases outside the gene matches: 4. The germline V gene has CDR1 SGHTA and CDR2 FQGTGA. The CDR3 spans 14 residues. For the CDR3, the DNA is TGTGCCAGCAGCTCAAGGACAGGGAACAATGAGCAGTTCTTC. This codes for CASSSRTGNNEQFF.

This clonotype was observed a handful of times. The rearrangement uses TRBV28 and TRBJ2-1; D remains ambiguous. From germline, CDR1 is MDHEN and CDR2 SYDVKM. The CDR3 loop spans 14 amino acids. Between the trimmed V and J ends, which lost 2 bases and 4 bases, there was a span of 9 bases. The CDR3, as DNA: TGTGCCAGCAGTTTACTGGACGAATACAATGAGCAGTTCTTC. This encodes CASSLLDEYNEQFF.

This clonotype was counted between two and nine times. The V and J genes are TRBV6-2 or TRBV6-3 and TRBJ1-5; unclear D gene. CDR3 length equals 14 residues. Germline V gene sequence: CDR1 MNHEY, CDR2 SVGEGT. This CDR3 reads CVSTEALGNQPQHF. The DNA of the CDR3 is TGTGTCTCGACCGAGGCGTTGGGTAATCAGCCCCAGCATTTT.

Worth noting for this clonotype: This may be a read error: a much more frequent sequence differs by one nucleotide. The J gene is TRBJ2-1, the V gene TRBV13, with a weak D call TRBD1 (7 bases). The germline gives CDR1 PRHDT, CDR2 FYEKMQ (reference sequence). This CDR3 contains 13 residues. Trimming stripped 0 bases from V and 15 bases from J, with 15 bases between. DNA for the CDR3: TGTGCCAGCAGCTTAGGAAGTGGCCAGGGGGGGTTCTTC. It is translated as CASSLGSGQGGFF.

At least ten counts were recorded for this clonotype. The chain combines TRBV5-6 with TRBJ1-1, with D hard to call. Germline CDR1 is SGHDT and CDR2 is YYEEEE. The V end lost 4 bases, the J end lost 1 base, and 5 bases lay between the germline ends. The CDR3 runs to 12 residues. CDR3 loop: CASSVWNTEAFF. As DNA, the CDR3 is TGTGCCAGCAGCGTTTGGAACACTGAAGCTTTCTTT.

This clonotype was picked up many times. The chain couples TRBV19 to TRBJ1-1, with D unclear. This CDR3 has 13 amino acids. Germline CDR1 LNHDA, CDR2 SQIVND (reference sequence). Trimming left V 6 bases short and J 1 base short, with 9 bases between. The CDR3 here is CASRKTENTEAFF. The CDR3 DNA follows: TGTGCCAGTAGAAAAACAGAGAACACTGAAGCTTTCTTT.

This clonotype was seen many times. V and J are TRBV28 and TRBJ1-5, with D perhaps TRBD1 (5 bases). CDR3 length equals 15 residues. Trimming cost V 5 bases and J 0 bases, with 11 bases left between them. CDR1 is MDHEN, CDR2 SYDVKM, per germline. The CDR3 DNA follows: TGTGCCAGCAGTCCGACAGTTTCTAGCAATCAGCCCCAGCATTTT. Its protein is CASSPTVSSNQPQHF.

This clonotype was counted at least ten times. This chain joins TRBV20-1 and TRBJ2-3; D not certain. CDR3 length: 13 residues. Germline assignment: CDR1 DFQATT and CDR2 SNEGSKA (reference sequence). Trimming took off 2 bases at V and 3 bases at J, with 9 bases between the two ends. The CDR3 sequence: CSARNLETDTQYF. CDR3 bases: TGCAGTGCTAGAAATCTAGAAACAGATACGCAGTATTTT.

The V call is TRBV9, the J call TRBJ2-5, with TRBD1 matching 8 bases. This CDR3 is 16 amino acids long. Germline assignment: CDR1 SGDLS and CDR2 YYNGEE. The trim removed 3 bases at V and 5 bases at J, leaving 12 bases unmatched. CDR3 loop: CASSAGRTGFDETQYF. In nucleotides, the CDR3 is TGTGCCAGCAGCGCCGGAAGGACAGGGTTTGATGAGACCCAGTACTTC.

This clonotype has only a few counts. The chain couples TRBV30 to TRBJ2-1, with 16 positions matching TRBD2. CDR3 length equals 19 residues. Germline V gives CDR1 GTSNPN, CDR2 SVGIG (reference sequence). Trimming at V came to 0 bases and at J to 3 bases, leaving 8 bases not matched to a gene. CDR3 residues: CAWSVGTSGRASVYNEQFF. In DNA form, the CDR3 reads TGTGCCTGGAGTGTGGGGACTAGCGGGAGGGCCAGTGTCTACAATGAGCAGTTCTTC.

This clonotype was observed many times. CDR3 sequence (DNA): TGTGCCAGTAGTATAGCCTTGACAGGGGCCCCAACCGGGGAGCTGTTTTTT. This codes for CASSIALTGAPTGELFF. This chain links TRBV19 with TRBJ2-2; 8 bases fit TRBD1. The CDR3 totals 17 residues. Germline V gene data show CDR1 as LNHDA and CDR2 as SQIVND (reference sequence). V lost 1 base, J lost 5 bases, and 9 bases stayed unmatched. Combining the CDR3 with reference TRBV19 and TRBJ2-2 gives the whole variable domain DGGITQSPKYLFRKEGQNVTLSCEQNLNHDAMYWYRQDPGQGLRLIYYSQIVNDFQKGDIAEGYSVSREKKESFPLTVTSAQKNPTAFYLCASSIALTGAPTGELFFGEGSRLTVL.

Details on this clonotype: A much larger clone is a single base away; this may be a read error. The rearrangement links TRBV6-6 to TRBJ1-1; D is ambiguous. Germline V gene sequence: CDR1 MNHNY, CDR2 SVGAGI (reference sequence). The length of the CDR3 is 12 residues. For the CDR3, the DNA is TGTGCCAGCAGTCCTTCATCAGATGAAGCTTCCTTT. It specifies CASSPSSDEASF.

Ten or more counts support this clonotype. The V call is TRBV12-3 or TRBV12-4, the J call TRBJ2-2; maybe TRBD1 (5 bases). The CDR3 sequence is 15 residues long. The germline V and J ends were trimmed by 5 bases and 1 base, with 11 bases remaining between them. The CDR3 reads CASSAYRKNTGELFF. CDR3 sequence (DNA): TGTGCCAGCAGTGCCTACAGGAAGAACACCGGGGAGCTGTTTTTT.

This clonotype has more than one count but fewer than ten. V and J are TRBV9 and TRBJ1-2; possible D gene TRBD1, 6 bases. Germline CDR1 SGDLS, CDR2 YYNGEE. Trimming shortened V by 0 bases and J by 5 bases, and 11 bases separated the two germline ends. The CDR3 runs 14 residues. As DNA, the CDR3 is TGTGCCAGCAGCGTAGCAGGGGCCACTTATGGCTACACCTTC. This gives the protein CASSVAGATYGYTF.

This clonotype was detected many times. This chain uses TRBV28 with TRBJ1-5; no firm D call. The CDR3 runs to 13 residues. Germline-derived CDR1 and CDR2 are MDHEN and SYDVKM. V was shortened by 4 bases and J by 6 bases, with 10 bases between the two germline ends. For the CDR3, the DNA is TGTGCCAGCAGTTACACTCTCAGTCAGCCCCAGCATTTT. This translates into CASSYTLSQPQHF. Based on the CDR3 plus reference TRBV28 and TRBJ1-5, the full variable domain is DVKVTQSSRYLVKRTGEKVFLECVQDMDHENMFWYRQDPGLGLRLIYFSYDVKMKEKGDIPEGYSVSREKKERFSLILESASTNQTSMYLCASSYTLSQPQHFGDGTRLSIL.